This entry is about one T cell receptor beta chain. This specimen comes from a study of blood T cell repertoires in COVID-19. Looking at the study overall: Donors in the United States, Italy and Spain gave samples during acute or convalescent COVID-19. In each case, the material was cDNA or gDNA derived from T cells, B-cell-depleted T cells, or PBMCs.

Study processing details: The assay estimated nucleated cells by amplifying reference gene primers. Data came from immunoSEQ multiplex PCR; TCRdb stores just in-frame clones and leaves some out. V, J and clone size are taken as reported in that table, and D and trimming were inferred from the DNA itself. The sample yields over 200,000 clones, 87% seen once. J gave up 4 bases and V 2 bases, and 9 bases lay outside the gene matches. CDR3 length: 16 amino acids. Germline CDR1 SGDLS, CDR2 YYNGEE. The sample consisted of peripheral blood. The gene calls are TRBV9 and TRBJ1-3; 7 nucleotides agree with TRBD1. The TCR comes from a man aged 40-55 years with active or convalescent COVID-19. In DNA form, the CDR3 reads TGTGCCAGCAGCGTCGTACAGGGGTCGTCAGGAAACACCATATATTTT. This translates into CASSVVQGSSGNTIYF.